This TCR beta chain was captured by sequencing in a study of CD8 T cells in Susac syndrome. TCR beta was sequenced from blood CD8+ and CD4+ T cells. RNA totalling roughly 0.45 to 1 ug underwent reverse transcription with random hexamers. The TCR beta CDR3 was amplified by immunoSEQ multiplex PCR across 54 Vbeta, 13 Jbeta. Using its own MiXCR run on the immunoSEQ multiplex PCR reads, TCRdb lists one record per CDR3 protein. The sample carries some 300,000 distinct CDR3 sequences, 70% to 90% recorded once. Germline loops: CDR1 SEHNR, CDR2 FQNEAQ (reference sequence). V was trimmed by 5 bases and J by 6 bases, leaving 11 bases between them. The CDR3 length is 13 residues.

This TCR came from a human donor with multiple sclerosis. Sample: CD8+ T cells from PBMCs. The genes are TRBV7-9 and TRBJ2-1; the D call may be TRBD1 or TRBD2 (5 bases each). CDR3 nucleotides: TGTGCCAGCAGCGATAGTGGGGGCAATGAGCAGTTCTTC. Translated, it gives CASSDSGGNEQFF.